Below are 17 T cell receptor beta chains sequenced from a single sample in a study of breast tumors, draining lymph nodes, adjacent tissues. The lymph nodes were axillary draining lymph nodes from breast cancer patients. TCRdb re-called the multiplex PCR reads through MiXCR, storing one row per CDR3 protein. The sample contains 150,000 to 250,000 distinct CDR3 sequences, approximately 31% of which appear only once. Specimen: axillary lymph node tissue. Receptor source: a female donor with breast cancer. Some clones in this sample may be carry-over from other donors' samples.

This chain joins TRBV7-9 and TRBJ1-5; TRBD1 might be the D (5 bases). The length of the CDR3 is 14 residues. Per germline, CDR1 SEHNR and CDR2 FQNEAQ (reference sequence). Trimming cost V 5 bases and J 4 bases, with 12 bases left between them. This chain's CDR3 is CASSGGGANQPQHF. The DNA of the CDR3 is TGTGCCAGCAGCGGGGGAGGGGCAAATCAGCCCCAGCATTTT.

As concerns this clonotype: Given a much more abundant clone one base away, this may be a read error. The chain uses TRBV19 and TRBJ2-3, with D perhaps TRBD2 (7 bases). CDR1 and CDR2 from the germline V gene are LNHDA and SQIVND (reference sequence). The CDR3 has 17 amino acids. V dropped 6 bases and J dropped 4 bases, with 23 bases sitting between them. The CDR3 nucleotides are TGTGCCAGTAGCCCCCAATTTAAGGAGGGGGGGGCAGATACGCAGTATTTT. Residues: CASSPQFKEGGADTQYF. The variable domain in full, with the rest retrieved from reference TRBV19 and TRBJ2-3, is DGGITQSPKYLFRKEGQNVTLSCEQNLNHDAMYWYRQDPGQGLRLIYYSQIVNDFQKGDIAEGYSVSREKKESFPLTVTSAQKNPTAFYLCASSPQFKEGGADTQYFGPGTRLTVL.

This clonotype was recorded at least ten times. The chain joins TRBV7-3 to TRBJ2-3; D uncertain. The CDR3 is 11 residues long. Germline V gives CDR1 SGHTA, CDR2 FQGTGA. Trimming took off 5 bases at V and 5 bases at J, with 5 bases between the two ends. This chain's CDR3 is CASSALDTQYF. The DNA of the CDR3 is TGTGCCAGCAGCGCCCTAGATACGCAGTATTTT.

This clonotype was seen many times. This chain joins TRBV4-1 and TRBJ2-1, with TRBD1 matching over 10 bases. Trimming cost V 9 bases and J 3 bases; bases outside gene matches: 11. Germline V gene sequence: CDR1 MGHRA, CDR2 YSYEKL. The CDR3 loop spans 16 amino acids. The CDR3 DNA follows: TGCGCCAGTACCCGGACAGGGGGGGGCCTCTACAATGAGCAGTTCTTC. Translating it yields CASTRTGGGLYNEQFF.

Concerning this clonotype: With a much larger clone just one base away, this may be a read error. V usage is TRBV5-1 and J usage is TRBJ2-1, with TRBD2 matching over 7 bases. With 2 bases clipped from V and 13 bases from J, the junction kept 9 bases outside the gene matches. The V gene's germline CDR1 is SGHRS and CDR2 YFSETQ. The CDR3 has 13 amino acids. CDR3 loop: CASSFGLDDDQFF. Written as DNA, the CDR3 is TGCGCCAGCAGCTTTGGACTAGATGACGACCAGTTCTTC.

This clonotype turned up a few times. V is TRBV27 and J is TRBJ2-7; 13 bases map to TRBD2. Germline lookup yields CDR1 MNHEY and CDR2 SMNVEV (reference sequence). The CDR3 spans 16 residues. V lost 5 bases and J lost 7; bases outside the gene matches: 11. CDR3: CASSVLLAGGPWEQYF. The DNA for the CDR3 is TGTGCCAGCAGTGTCCTACTAGCGGGAGGGCCTTGGGAGCAGTACTTC.

In this sample, this clonotype turned up a few times. The genes are TRBV5-6 and TRBJ2-2; D call uncertain. Trimming took off 4 bases at V and 0 bases at J, with 13 bases between the two ends. Germline CDR1 reads SGHDT; CDR2 reads YYEEEE. The length of the CDR3 is 16 residues. The CDR3 bases are TGTGCCAGCAGCCGCGTCTTGCCGGCGAACACCGGGGAGCTGTTTTTT. It encodes CASSRVLPANTGELFF. The entire variable domain, with the rest obtained from reference TRBV5-6 and TRBJ2-2, is as follows: DAGVTQSPTHLIKTRGQQVTLRCSPKSGHDTVSWYQQALGQGPQFIFQYYEEEERQRGNFPDRFSGHQFPNYSSELNVNALLLGDSALYLCASSRVLPANTGELFFGEGSRLTVL.

CDR3 bases: TGTGCCAGCAGTGTAACCATAGCGGGGGACAGGGGTTATACTAATGAAAAACTGTTTTTT. As protein: CASSVTIAGDRGYTNEKLFF. The chain joins TRBV2 to TRBJ1-4; 10 nucleotides match TRBD1. CDR1 and CDR2 from the germline V gene are SNHLY and FYNNEI. The CDR3 consists of 20 residues. V lost 4 bases to trimming and J lost 2 bases; unmatched junction nucleotides: 16. Full variable domain (outside the CDR3, taken from reference TRBV2 and TRBJ1-4): EPEVTQTPSHQVTQMGQEVILRCVPISNHLYFYWYRQILGQKVEFLVSFYNNEISEKSEIFDDQFSVERPDGSNFTLKIRSTKLEDSAMYFCASSVTIAGDRGYTNEKLFFGSGTQLSVL.

The table lists this clonotype with many counts. This chain joins TRBV5-8 and TRBJ2-1; 7 bases agree with TRBD2. CDR1 is SGHTS, CDR2 YDEGEE, per germline. The CDR3 is 15 amino acids. Unmatched junction bases numbered 14, after V lost 6 bases and J lost 8 bases. The CDR3 DNA reads TGTGCCAGCACCCCGATGGGAGGGGCGATCGATGAGCAGTTCTTC. Translating it yields CASTPMGGAIDEQFF.

There are many counts of this clonotype. The chain combines TRBV6-1 with TRBJ1-2; D is unresolved. This CDR3 contains 11 residues. CDR1 and CDR2 (germline): MNHNS, SASEGT. V was trimmed by 6 bases and J by 4 bases, leaving 6 bases between them. CDR3 DNA sequence: TGTGCCAGCAGCTCCTCCTATGGCTACACCTTC. As protein: CASSSSYGYTF.

The rearrangement links TRBV10-3 to TRBJ2-1; 9 nucleotides align to TRBD2. The CDR3 runs to 14 residues. Germline V lookup: CDR1 ENHRY, CDR2 SYGVKD. The trim removed 4 bases at V and 3 bases at J, leaving 1 base unmatched. The CDR3 DNA sequence: TGTGCCATCAGTGGGACTAGCGTCTACAATGAGCAGTTCTTC. Translation gives CAISGTSVYNEQFF.

Turning to this clonotype: Being one base from a much bigger clone, this may be a read error. V and J are TRBV9 and TRBJ1-6; 10 bases map to TRBD1. CDR1 is SGDLS and CDR2 is YYNGEE in the germline V gene. The CDR3 covers 15 residues. CDR3 coding DNA: TGTGCCAGCAGCGGGGACAGGGGCGCGGATTCACCCCCCCACTTT. Translated, it gives CASSGDRGADSPPHF.

V is TRBV5-1 and J is TRBJ2-3, with D perhaps matching TRBD1 (5 bases). The CDR3 is made up of 15 amino acids. V lost 4 bases, J lost 3 bases, and 15 bases lay in between. Germline V gives CDR1 SGHRS, CDR2 YFSETQ. The CDR3 loop reads CASSRHGAGTDTQYF. Written as DNA, the CDR3 is TGCGCCAGCAGCCGCCATGGGGCCGGGACAGATACGCAGTATTTT.

The chain combines TRBV7-2 with TRBJ2-5; 11 nucleotides align to TRBD1. This CDR3 has 13 amino acids. V dropped 8 bases and J dropped 4; count of bases not matched to a gene: 3. Germline CDR1 and CDR2: SGHTA and FQGNSA. CDR3 in amino acids: CASPGQGGETQYF. In DNA, the CDR3 is TGTGCCAGCCCGGGACAGGGGGGAGAGACCCAGTACTTC.

This clonotype was recorded at least ten times. The rearrangement joins TRBV29-1 to TRBJ1-2; TRBD1 matches 7 bases. The CDR3 is made up of 13 amino acids. Per the germline V gene, CDR1 is SQVTM and CDR2 is ANQGSEA. With V trimmed by 3 bases and J by 4 bases, 5 bases remained unmatched. Written as DNA, the CDR3 is TGCAGCGTTGAGGGACAGAAGCCCTATGGCTACACCTTC. Protein sequence: CSVEGQKPYGYTF. The whole variable domain, remainder taken from reference TRBV29-1 and TRBJ1-2, is SAVISQKPSRDICQRGTSLTIQCQVDSQVTMMFWYRQQPGQSLTLIATANQGSEATYESGFVIDKFPISRPNLTFSTLTVSNMSPEDSSIYLCSVEGQKPYGYTFGSGTRLTVV.

Turning to this clonotype: This sequence may be a read error, since a much larger clone differs from it by one base. The genes are TRBV9 and TRBJ1-2, with D perhaps matching TRBD1 (5 bases). This CDR3 region has 14 residues. Deletions cut 3 bases from V and 1 base from J, with 10 bases between. Germline CDR1 is SGDLS and CDR2 is YYNGEE. The CDR3 reads CASSGGSLNYGYTF. CDR3 DNA: TGTGCCAGCAGCGGGGGCAGCCTTAACTATGGCTACACCTTC.

The V and J genes are TRBV5-8 and TRBJ2-3, with TRBD2 identical over 8 bases. Germline CDR1 and CDR2: SGHTS and YDEGEE. This CDR3 has 18 amino acids. V dropped 0 bases and J dropped 9; count of bases not matched to a gene: 18. CDR3 nucleotide sequence: TGTGCCAGCAGCTTGGGGGGACCAGCGGGAGCTGGAGGAGAGACGCAGTATTTT. Amino acids: CASSLGGPAGAGGETQYF.